This is a list of T cell receptor beta chains from one sample in a study of T cell responses to AZD1222 COVID-19 vaccine. TCRdb's table, derived via immunoSEQ multiplex PCR, lists solely in-frame clones and lacks some. The profile shows 100,000 or so clones, 87% of them singletons. This material consisted of peripheral blood, taken on day 0 of AZD1222 vaccination. All receptors derive from an adult in good health. Each CDR3 is given without its conserved first and last residue.

j_gene: TRBJ2-3; v_gene: TRBV18; CDR3aa: ASSFDRDNWDTQY
j_gene: TRBJ1-2; v_gene: TRBV6-9; CDR3aa: ASSYAGQINYGYT
j_gene: TRBJ1-1; v_gene: TRBV11-2; CDR3aa: ASSFTGTGDTEAF
j_gene: TRBJ2-3; v_gene: TRBV9; CDR3aa: ASSVLADTQY
j_gene: TRBJ2-1; v_gene: TRBV5-4; CDR3aa: ASSPEPSSYNEQF
j_gene: TRBJ2-7; v_gene: TRBV6-5; CDR3aa: ASTWTGGGYEQY
j_gene: TRBJ2-3; v_gene: TRBV28; CDR3aa: ASSSSLAGGPMQY
j_gene: TRBJ2-3; v_gene: TRBV20-1; CDR3aa: SASRPGLAGEGTQY
j_gene: TRBJ2-5; v_gene: TRBV7-3; CDR3aa: ASSGGNQETQY
j_gene: TRBJ1-1; v_gene: TRBV15; CDR3aa: ATRKGQGVGTEAF
j_gene: TRBJ1-5; v_gene: TRBV19; CDR3aa: ASKGRGQDNQPQH
j_gene: TRBJ2-3; v_gene: TRBV4-3; CDR3aa: ASSQDTLLADTQY
j_gene: TRBJ1-5; v_gene: TRBV19; CDR3aa: ASATGEGANQPQH
j_gene: TRBJ1-4; v_gene: TRBV9; CDR3aa: ASSALQGTNEKLF
j_gene: TRBJ2-3; v_gene: TRBV7-6; CDR3aa: ASSLALAGRLSTDTQY
j_gene: TRBJ1-3; v_gene: TRBV15; CDR3aa: ATSRDASEGNTIY
j_gene: TRBJ2-1; v_gene: TRBV5-4; CDR3aa: ASSLGITGSNEQF
j_gene: TRBJ1-6; v_gene: TRBV4-3; CDR3aa: ASSQDQQGGSPLH
j_gene: TRBJ2-2; v_gene: TRBV4-3; CDR3aa: ASSQDTVRGTANTGELF
j_gene: TRBJ2-7; v_gene: TRBV11-2; CDR3aa: ASSLDLLVSYEQY
j_gene: TRBJ2-1; v_gene: TRBV25-1; CDR3aa: ASSEGSISYNEQF
j_gene: TRBJ2-7; v_gene: TRBV5-1; CDR3aa: ASSQGQTPNYEQY
j_gene: TRBJ2-3; v_gene: TRBV21-1; CDR3aa: ASSPTGYTDTQY
j_gene: TRBJ1-2; v_gene: TRBV19; CDR3aa: ASSILGEYYGYT
j_gene: TRBJ1-4; v_gene: TRBV15; CDR3aa: ATSRVVATNEKLF
j_gene: TRBJ1-1; v_gene: TRBV6-1; CDR3aa: ASRSSAYTEAF
j_gene: TRBJ2-2; v_gene: TRBV7-2; CDR3aa: ASSLKRTGGTGELF
j_gene: TRBJ1-3; v_gene: TRBV2; CDR3aa: ASSRTLSGNTIY
j_gene: TRBJ1-1; v_gene: TRBV9; CDR3aa: ASSPPGQAKAF
j_gene: TRBJ2-2; v_gene: TRBV5-1; CDR3aa: ASSLGGQGAGELF
j_gene: TRBJ1-4; v_gene: TRBV19; CDR3aa: ASSPRTGINEKLF
j_gene: TRBJ2-7; v_gene: TRBV28; CDR3aa: ASSLSAYEQY
j_gene: TRBJ2-5; v_gene: TRBV28; CDR3aa: ASSSGAETQY
j_gene: TRBJ2-3; v_gene: TRBV18; CDR3aa: ASSPGLAGVADTQY
j_gene: TRBJ1-2; v_gene: TRBV7-8; CDR3aa: ASSPQGPDPYGYT
j_gene: TRBJ2-1; v_gene: TRBV18; CDR3aa: ASSPRGGIRNEQF
j_gene: TRBJ1-1; v_gene: TRBV27; CDR3aa: ASTSAGVDTEAF
j_gene: TRBJ1-6; v_gene: TRBV18; CDR3aa: ASSPGGSPLH
j_gene: TRBJ2-7; v_gene: TRBV14; CDR3aa: ASSQDVGAVQVEQY
j_gene: TRBJ1-1; v_gene: TRBV28; CDR3aa: ASSIRGGRMNTEAF
j_gene: TRBJ1-4; v_gene: TRBV27; CDR3aa: ASSKQGSTNEKLF
j_gene: TRBJ1-1; v_gene: TRBV30; CDR3aa: AWTANRDTEAF
j_gene: TRBJ1-5; v_gene: TRBV14; CDR3aa: ASSQTGAYQPQH
j_gene: TRBJ1-4; v_gene: TRBV28; CDR3aa: ASSYAGLTNEKLF
j_gene: TRBJ2-5; v_gene: TRBV7-9; CDR3aa: ASSLAVLAVYQETQY
j_gene: TRBJ1-1; v_gene: TRBV7-8; CDR3aa: ASSLRLNTEAF
j_gene: TRBJ2-1; v_gene: TRBV7-9; CDR3aa: ASSLPLPYNEQF
j_gene: TRBJ2-1; v_gene: TRBV7-8; CDR3aa: ASSLDVRFNAYNEQF
j_gene: TRBJ1-6; v_gene: TRBV4-2; CDR3aa: ASSQGQGADSPLH
j_gene: TRBJ1-4; v_gene: TRBV19; CDR3aa: ASSRDLTNEKLF
j_gene: TRBJ1-4; v_gene: TRBV10-3; CDR3aa: AISEDSEKLF
j_gene: TRBJ1-1; v_gene: TRBV28; CDR3aa: ASSFPQGSVTEAF
j_gene: TRBJ1-2; v_gene: TRBV7-8; CDR3aa: ASSLGVRGFDGYT
j_gene: TRBJ1-1; v_gene: TRBV6-4; CDR3aa: ASSDTDRGTEAF
j_gene: TRBJ1-5; v_gene: TRBV28; CDR3aa: ASSSRDRGGNQPQH
j_gene: TRBJ2-3; v_gene: TRBV28; CDR3aa: ASSFGSSTDTQY
j_gene: TRBJ2-5; v_gene: TRBV9; CDR3aa: ASSVEGFRGETQY
j_gene: TRBJ1-5; v_gene: TRBV6-2/TRBV6-3; CDR3aa: ASRWDSLNQPQH
j_gene: TRBJ1-6; v_gene: TRBV6-5; CDR3aa: ASTMTGGGNSPLH
j_gene: TRBJ1-2; v_gene: TRBV3-1/TRBV3-2; CDR3aa: ASSPGWEDYGYT